This T cell receptor beta chain stems from a study of T-cell memory formation after mild COVID-19. The sample holds a few counts of this clonotype. Its antigen is not known. Study-level points and caveats: Clones contracting across day 15 to 85 had a balanced CD4/CD8 profile; later expanding clones leaned CD4+. Researchers report contracting CD4+ clones mostly in CM and EM, with CD8+ clones in EMRA.

The CDR3 consists of 14 residues. Germline V gene lookup returns CDR1 MNHEY and CDR2 SVGAGI. Germline trimming cut 8 bases from V and 4 bases from J; bases unmatched to any gene: 7. TCRdb redid the calling of the 5' RACE reads with MiXCR, one entry per CDR3 protein. The repertoire holds about 350,000 distinct CDR3 sequences, with roughly an eighth as singletons. Sample: PBMCs or a T cell subset sorted from them (not recorded which). The chain links TRBV6-5 to TRBJ1-5, with 8 bases aligning to TRBD1. The origin of this receptor is a man aged 18 to 29 who had mild COVID-19 (a few samples of this study predate the infection). Cell type and time point are not known. CDR3 loop: CASRGTGVNQPQHF. The CDR3 bases are TGTGCCAGCCGTGGGACAGGCGTAAATCAGCCCCAGCATTTT.